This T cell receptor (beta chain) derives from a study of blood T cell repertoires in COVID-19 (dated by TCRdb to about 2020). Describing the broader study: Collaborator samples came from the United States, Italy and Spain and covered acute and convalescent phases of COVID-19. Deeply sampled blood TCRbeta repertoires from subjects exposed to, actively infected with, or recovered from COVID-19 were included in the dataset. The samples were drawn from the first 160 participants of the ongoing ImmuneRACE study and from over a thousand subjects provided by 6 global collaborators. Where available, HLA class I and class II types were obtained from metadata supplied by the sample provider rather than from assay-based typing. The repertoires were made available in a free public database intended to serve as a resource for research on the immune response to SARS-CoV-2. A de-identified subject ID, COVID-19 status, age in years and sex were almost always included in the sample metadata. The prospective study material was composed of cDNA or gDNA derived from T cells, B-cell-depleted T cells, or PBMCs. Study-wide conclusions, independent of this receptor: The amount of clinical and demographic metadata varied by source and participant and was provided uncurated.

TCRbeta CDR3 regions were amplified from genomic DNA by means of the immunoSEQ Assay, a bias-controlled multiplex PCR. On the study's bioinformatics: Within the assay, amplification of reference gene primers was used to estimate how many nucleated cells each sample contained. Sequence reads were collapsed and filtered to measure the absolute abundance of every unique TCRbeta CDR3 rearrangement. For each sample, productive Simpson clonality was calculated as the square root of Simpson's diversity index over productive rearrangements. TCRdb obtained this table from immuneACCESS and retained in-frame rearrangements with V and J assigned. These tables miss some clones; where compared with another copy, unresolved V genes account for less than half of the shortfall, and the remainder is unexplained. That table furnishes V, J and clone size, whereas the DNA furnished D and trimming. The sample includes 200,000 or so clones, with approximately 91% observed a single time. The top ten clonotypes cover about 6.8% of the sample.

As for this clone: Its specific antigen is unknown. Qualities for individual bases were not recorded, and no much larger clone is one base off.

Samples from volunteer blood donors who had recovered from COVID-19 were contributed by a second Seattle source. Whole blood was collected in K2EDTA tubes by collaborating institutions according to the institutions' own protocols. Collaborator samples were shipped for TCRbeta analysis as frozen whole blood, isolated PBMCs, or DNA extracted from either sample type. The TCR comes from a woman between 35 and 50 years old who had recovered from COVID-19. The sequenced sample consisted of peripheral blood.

Here the CDR3 is given as CAISEPSQTGGFEKLFF. The DNA reads TGTGCCATCAGTGAGCCGAGCCAGACAGGGGGCTTTGAAAAACTGTTTTTT. The chain is made from TRBV10-3 and TRBJ1-4, and 10 bases in between align with TRBD1. Trimming takes 2 bases off V and 7 bases off J; junction bases not matched to a gene: 10. From the cysteine through the phenylalanine, the CDR3 covers 17 amino acids. Only the CDR3 portion is preserved as DNA: 51 bases, with reading frame beginning at the first base. The germline V gene specifies ENHRY as CDR1 and SYGVKD as CDR2.